This T cell receptor beta chain was documented in a study of cytomegalovirus exposure and HLA in healthy donors. Study as a whole: Previous work identified 95 million to 140 million unique TCR beta sequences from roughly 170 million T cells.

Findings and limits, study-wide: TRBV6-2, TRBV6-3 and some other V segments were unresolvable in 87-base-pair reads. It was reported in a later analysis that an Asian-associated ancestry cluster showed fewer N-insertions than the approximately 700-donor mean.

Germline loops: CDR1 GTSNPN, CDR2 SVGIG (reference sequence). Trimming removed 6 bases from V and 4 bases from J, with 12 bases in between. The CDR3 totals 13 residues. PCR primers comprised 60 Vbeta and 13 Jbeta primers. As originally analysed: In a later analysis, approximately 80 million unique TCR beta chains included roughly 11 million shared by two or more donors. Assay: immunoSEQ multiplex PCR; the TCRdb copy retains only in-frame clones and omits some. V, J and clone size reflect that table, while D and trimming were determined from the DNA. The data contain about 120,000 clones, over 9.5% of them singletons. This clone has just a few counts. Its specificity is not known.

V usage is TRBV30 and J usage is TRBJ2-2, with D tentatively TRBD1 (5 bases). The clonotype comes from a woman aged 18 to 35 in good health and CMV-seropositive. Input material: PBMCs. CDR3 sequence: CACQGRTTGELFF. In DNA, the CDR3 is TGTGCCTGCCAGGGTCGGACCACCGGGGAGCTGTTTTTT.